This TCR beta chain was captured in a study of cytomegalovirus exposure and HLA in healthy donors. CDR1 is SGHRS and CDR2 is YFSETQ in the germline V gene. The CDR3 runs to 19 residues. V was pared by 2 bases and J by 5 bases, with 18 bases of the junction left unmatched. A multiplex PCR was run with 60 Vbeta primers and 13 Jbeta primers. The data were produced by immunoSEQ multiplex PCR, yet TCRdb's version contains in-frame clones alone and is incomplete. The profile covers some 90,000 clones, with about 81% appearing a single time and approximately 1.3% taken by the ten largest. A word on this clone: What it binds is not known.

Study-level results: Later analysis revealed greater clonal expansion in HLA-associated TCR beta chains than in equally common others. Researchers catalogued over 150 TCR beta chains as cytomegalovirus-associated. TCR beta chain V- and J-gene trimming was linked, in a later analysis, to a missense variant in DCLRE1C.

Everyone who donated was a healthy bone marrow donor. This clonotype was obtained from a middle-aged man in good health and CMV-seronegative. This chain uses TRBV5-1 with TRBJ2-2; TRBD1 aligns across 7 bases. The sample comprised PBMCs. The CDR3 DNA reads TGCGCCAGCAGCTTCGGGATTATGGATCCGGGACAGCCAACCGGGGAGCTGTTTTTT. Its protein is CASSFGIMDPGQPTGELFF.